This T cell receptor (beta chain) was sequenced for a study of T cell repertoires in cytomegalovirus infection. CDR3 size: 14 residues. CDR1 is LNHNV, CDR2 YYDKDF, per germline (reference sequence). V was clipped by 8 bases and J by 8 bases; unmatched bases: 12. MiXCR, applied by TCRdb to the reads, yields one record per CDR3 protein. The profile shows under 70,000 distinct CDR3 sequences, around 33% of them singletons. This clonotype appeared a few times. Its specificity is unknown. The source material was PBMCs, sequenced either directly or after in vitro stimulation (not recorded which). The origin of this receptor is a human donor in good health (CMV status not recorded). Some clones in this sample may be carry-over from other donors' samples. The chain combines TRBV15 with TRBJ2-1, with 7 bases fitting TRBD2. CDR3 loop: CATRLGTSVDEQFF. CDR3 nucleotides: TGTGCCACCCGGTTGGGCACTAGCGTAGATGAGCAGTTCTTC.